The 5 T cell receptor beta chains presented below share a single source sample, sequenced in a study of cytomegalovirus exposure and HLA in healthy donors. The PCR ran on 60 Vbeta and 13 Jbeta primers. The method was immunoSEQ multiplex PCR; TCRdb's version includes in-frame clones alone and lacks a portion of them. The top ten clones hold less than 3% of a sample with some 200,000 clones, just under 70% of them seen once. Sequencing was carried out using PBMCs. Receptor source: a middle-aged man in good health and CMV-seropositive.

This clone was seen only a few times. The rearrangement joins TRBV6-5 to TRBJ1-1; TRBD1 matches at 7 bases. The germline V gene has CDR1 MNHEY and CDR2 SVGAGI. V gave up 2 bases and J gave up 5 bases; unmatched junction bases: 8. The length of the CDR3 is 15 residues. CDR3 amino acids: CASSYRRTGGTEAFF. The DNA for the CDR3 is TGTGCCAGCAGTTACAGGAGGACAGGAGGGACTGAAGCTTTCTTT.

The chain couples TRBV27 to TRBJ2-3, with 8 bases fitting TRBD1. The V and J ends lost 2 bases and 4 bases, in that order; junction bases with no gene match: 2. CDR1 is MNHEY and CDR2 is SMNVEV in the germline V gene (reference sequence). This CDR3 has 14 residues. The CDR3 DNA reads as TGTGCCAGCAGTTTAGGACAGGGCCCAGATACGCAGTATTTT. It translates to CASSLGQGPDTQYF.

This clone was detected once. V and J are TRBV5-5 and TRBJ2-3, with D possibly being TRBD2 (6 bases). Trimming took 2 bases from V and 6 from J, leaving 22 bases between them. The germline gives CDR1 SGHKS, CDR2 YYEKEE (reference sequence). CDR3 size: 17 residues. The chain's CDR3 is CASSLAPLAPPGDTQYF. In DNA, the CDR3 is TGTGCCAGCAGCTTAGCCCCACTAGCCCCGCCGGGGGATACGCAGTATTTT. The whole variable domain, filled in from reference TRBV5-5 and TRBJ2-3, reads DAGVTQSPTHLIKTRGQQVTLRCSPISGHKSVSWYQQVLGQGPQFIFQYYEKEERGRGNFPDRFSARQFPNYSSELNVNALLLGDSALYLCASSLAPLAPPGDTQYFGPGTRLTVL.

DNA for the CDR3: TGCAGCGTTGAAGATCGGGGAGGAGATGGCTACACCTTC. Protein: CSVEDRGGDGYTF. V is TRBV29-1 and J is TRBJ1-2; D call uncertain. The ends were cut back, 0 bases at V and 6 bases at J, with 11 bases in the middle. The CDR3 contains 13 residues. Germline V CDR1 and CDR2: SQVTM, ANQGSEA.

This rearrangement joins TRBV7-9 to TRBJ1-4; no firm D call. Germline-derived CDR1 and CDR2 are SEHNR and FQNEAQ (reference sequence). The CDR3 loop spans 15 amino acids. The V and J ends lost 4 bases and 5 bases respectively, with 14 bases between them. The CDR3 sequence is CASSSGSGSNEKLFF. CDR3 coding DNA: TGTGCCAGCAGCTCCGGGTCCGGTTCGAATGAAAAACTGTTTTTT.